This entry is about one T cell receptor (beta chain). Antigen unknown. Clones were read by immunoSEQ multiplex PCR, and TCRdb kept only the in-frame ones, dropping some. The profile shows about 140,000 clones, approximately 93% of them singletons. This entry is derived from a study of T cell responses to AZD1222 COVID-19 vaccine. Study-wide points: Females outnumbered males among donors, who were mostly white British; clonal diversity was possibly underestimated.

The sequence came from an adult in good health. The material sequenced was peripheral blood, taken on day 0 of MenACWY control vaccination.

In DNA, the CDR3 is TGTGCCAGCAGCGAGACTAGGCCGACCTACAATGAGCAGTTCTTC. The encoded protein is CASSETRPTYNEQFF. The V call is TRBV5-5, the J call TRBJ2-1; possible D gene TRBD2, 6 bases. Germline loops: CDR1 SGHKS, CDR2 YYEKEE (reference sequence). The CDR3 is 15 residues long. V was shortened by 4 bases and J by 2 bases, with 13 bases between the two germline ends.